This passage covers 21 T cell receptor beta chains from one sample sequenced in a study of blood T cell repertoires in COVID-19. Repertoires were generated with immunoSEQ multiplex PCR, while TCRdb's copy carries only in-frame clones and drops some. Of over 130,000 clones in the sample, under 90% are singletons; the top ten hold 1.5% to 2%. The sequenced material came from PBMCs or T cells enriched from blood (not recorded which). The origin of the receptors is a woman aged 18-30 years who had been exposed to COVID-19.

The chain couples TRBV11-3 to TRBJ2-1; a weak D match, TRBD1 (6 bases). Trimming cost V 5 bases and J 0 bases, with 17 bases left between them. This CDR3 region has 17 residues. Germline V lookup: CDR1 SGHNT, CDR2 YENEEA. CDR3 coding DNA: TGTGCCAGCAGCCCACCCCAGGGGCTGAACTCCTACAATGAGCAGTTCTTC. Translated, it gives CASSPPQGLNSYNEQFF.

The chain has TRBV29-1 and TRBJ2-1, with TRBD1 matching 9 bases. Unmatched junction bases numbered 10, after V lost 7 bases and J lost 15 bases. The CDR3 extends over 11 amino acids. CDR1 is SQVTM, CDR2 ANQGSEA, per germline. As DNA, the CDR3 is TGCAGCGGAGAGGGACAGGGTGGGTCGTTCTTC. Amino acid sequence: CSGEGQGGSFF.

The V call is TRBV2, the J call TRBJ2-1, with D possibly TRBD1 on 5 matching bases. The CDR3 covers 18 residues. Germline CDR1 SNHLY, CDR2 FYNNEI. Trimming cost V 5 bases and J 4 bases, with 24 bases left between them. The CDR3: CASSFRPVLLGQYNEQFF. The CDR3, as DNA: TGTGCCAGCAGTTTTCGCCCGGTTCTTTTGGGGCAATACAATGAGCAGTTCTTC.

The chain employs TRBV18 and TRBJ2-1; no firm D call. V lost 1 base and J 10 bases, leaving 5 bases between the germline ends. CDR1 and CDR2 (germline): KGHSH, LQKENI. The CDR3 loop spans 11 amino acids. The CDR3 DNA reads TGTGCCAGCTCACCACAACGGGAGCAGTTCTTC. It yields the protein CASSPQREQFF.

The CDR3 nucleotides read TGTGCCAGCAGCCCCCTCCGACTTCAGCCCCAGCATTTT. Translated, it gives CASSPLRLQPQHF. The rearrangement links TRBV3-1 (or the pseudogene TRBV3-2) to TRBJ1-5; D call uncertain. This CDR3 has 13 residues. Germline V lookup: CDR1 LGHDT, CDR2 YNNKEL (reference sequence). The V gene lost 4 bases and the J gene lost 6 bases, with 10 bases spanning the gap.

The chain combines TRBV6-5 with TRBJ2-1; D unresolved. The V and J ends lost 2 bases and 0 bases respectively, with 5 bases between them. Germline CDR1 and CDR2: MNHEY and SVGAGI. There are 14 residues in the CDR3. CDR3 sequence: CASSYVSSYNEQFF. The CDR3 DNA is TGTGCCAGCAGTTACGTCAGCTCCTACAATGAGCAGTTCTTC.

This clone was recorded only once. This rearrangement joins TRBV5-1 to TRBJ2-5; D ambiguous. Germline V gives CDR1 SGHRS, CDR2 YFSETQ. The CDR3 extends over 17 amino acids. The V and J ends lost 6 bases and 4 bases respectively, with 25 bases between them. Here the CDR3 DNA reads TGCGCCAGCATCGCCGGTCCCGGGTCCGCGGCTAGAGAGACCCAGTACTTC. Its translation: CASIAGPGSAARETQYF.

This clone is a singleton in its sample. The genes are TRBV5-1 and TRBJ2-2, with 7 bases that match TRBD1. CDR3 length equals 14 residues. V gave up 4 bases and J gave up 1 base; unmatched junction bases: 1. Germline-derived CDR1 and CDR2 are SGHRS and YFSETQ. The CDR3 nucleotides read TGCGCCAGCAGCGGGACAGAGAACACCGGGGAGCTGTTTTTT. It translates to CASSGTENTGELFF.

This clone was seen a few times. This chain uses TRBV5-4 with TRBJ1-3; D is ambiguous. The CDR3 runs to 15 residues. The germline gives CDR1 SGHNT, CDR2 YYREEE (reference sequence). The V and J ends lost 0 bases and 4 bases respectively, with 11 bases between them. The CDR3 bases are TGTGCCAGCAGCTTGGGCAGCGGCTCCGGAAACACCATATATTTT. This sequence encodes CASSLGSGSGNTIYF.

The chain is built from TRBV7-2 and TRBJ2-3, with 7 bases matching TRBD2. This CDR3 is 17 amino acids long. V shed 4 bases and J 4 bases; nucleotides not matched to a gene: 14. Per germline, CDR1 SGHTA and CDR2 FQGNSA. The CDR3 loop is CASSSRPGGGPADTQYF. CDR3 bases: TGTGCCAGCAGCTCCCGGCCGGGGGGAGGGCCGGCAGATACGCAGTATTTT.

The chain has TRBV5-6 and TRBJ1-6; D is unclear. Per germline, CDR1 SGHDT and CDR2 YYEEEE. Between the trimmed V and J ends, which lost 1 base and 10 bases, there was a span of 12 bases. The CDR3 consists of 14 residues. The CDR3: CASSLLQAGSPLHF. The CDR3 DNA reads as TGTGCCAGCAGCTTGTTGCAGGCGGGATCACCCCTCCACTTT.

The chain uses TRBV12-3 or TRBV12-4 and TRBJ2-2, with 7 bases fitting TRBD2. The CDR3 is made up of 13 amino acids. Trimming at V came to 7 bases and at J to 6 bases, leaving 5 bases not matched to a gene. This chain's CDR3 is CASTFGRAGELFF. The CDR3 DNA reads as TGTGCCAGCACCTTTGGGAGGGCCGGGGAGCTGTTTTTT.

The gene calls are TRBV19 and TRBJ1-5; the D is unclear. V was clipped by 3 bases and J by 3 bases, with 6 bases between them. The CDR3 is 13 amino acids. CDR1 LNHDA and CDR2 SQIVND come from the germline V gene (reference sequence). CDR3: CASSIENNQPQHF. DNA for the CDR3: TGTGCCAGTAGTATTGAGAACAATCAGCCCCAGCATTTT.

J is TRBJ1-5 and V is TRBV7-8; 9 nucleotides line up with TRBD1. The germline V gene encodes CDR1 SGHVS and CDR2 FQNEAQ. The CDR3 consists of 16 residues. The ends lost 6 bases at V and 3 bases at J; junction bases unmatched: 9. The CDR3 protein is CASRISGTGINQPQHF. CDR3 nucleotide sequence: TGTGCCAGCAGAATTTCCGGGACAGGGATCAATCAGCCCCAGCATTTT.

The rearrangement uses TRBV24-1 and TRBJ2-7, with TRBD1 matching 9 bases. CDR1 is KGHDR, CDR2 SFDVKD, per germline. J gave up 5 bases and V 7 bases, and 5 bases lay outside the gene matches. The CDR3 consists of 13 residues. The CDR3 protein is CATSGTGGNEQYF. CDR3 DNA sequence: TGTGCCACCAGCGGCACAGGGGGCAACGAGCAGTACTTC.

This rearrangement joins TRBV5-1 to TRBJ2-7; TRBD1 agrees at 8 bases. This CDR3 has 14 amino acids. V lost 4 bases to trimming and J lost 4 bases; unmatched junction nucleotides: 7. Germline V gene sequence: CDR1 SGHRS, CDR2 YFSETQ. DNA for the CDR3: TGCGCCAGCAGCGGCGGACAGGGTACGTACGAGCAGTACTTC. Its protein product is CASSGGQGTYEQYF.

In its sample, this clone was seen a few times. This sequence joins TRBV5-1 and TRBJ2-3; 8 nucleotides agree with TRBD1. This CDR3 has 15 residues. After removal of 3 bases from V and 6 bases from J, the junction contained 9 bases not matched to a gene. In germline, CDR1 is SGHRS, CDR2 YFSETQ. Here the CDR3 reads CASSSGTGLGDTQYF. In nucleotides, the CDR3 is TGCGCCAGCAGCTCCGGGACAGGCCTAGGGGATACGCAGTATTTT.

The chain recombines TRBV9 with TRBJ2-2; 10 nucleotides line up with TRBD2. V lost 0 bases, J lost 4 bases, and 3 bases stayed unmatched. CDR1 is SGDLS, CDR2 YYNGEE, per germline. The CDR3 runs 16 residues. In DNA, the CDR3 is TGTGCCAGCAGCGTAGTAAGCGGGAGGGCCACCGGGGAGCTGTTTTTT. It is translated as CASSVVSGRATGELFF.

This chain links TRBV19 with TRBJ1-1, with 8 nucleotides matching TRBD1. V was pared by 8 bases and J by 4 bases, with 6 bases of the junction left unmatched. CDR1 and CDR2 from the germline V gene are LNHDA and SQIVND (reference sequence). The CDR3 consists of 13 residues. CDR3 amino acids: CASGSDRVTEAFF. The CDR3 nucleotides read TGTGCCAGTGGATCGGACAGGGTCACTGAAGCTTTCTTT. The whole variable domain, filled in from reference TRBV19 and TRBJ1-1, reads DGGITQSPKYLFRKEGQNVTLSCEQNLNHDAMYWYRQDPGQGLRLIYYSQIVNDFQKGDIAEGYSVSREKKESFPLTVTSAQKNPTAFYLCASGSDRVTEAFFGQGTRLTVV.

CDR3 sequence (DNA): TGTGCCAGCAGCCCCGGGACATGGAATCAAGAGACCCAGTACTTC. This sequence encodes CASSPGTWNQETQYF. The V call is TRBV6-2 or TRBV6-3, the J call TRBJ2-5; TRBD1 is a possible D gene (6 bases). V lost 6 bases to trimming and J lost 2 bases, with 16 bases between them. CDR1 and CDR2 (germline): MNHEY, SVGEGT. The CDR3 is made up of 15 amino acids.

The table lists this clone with a few counts. The chain is built from TRBV2 and TRBJ1-5; no clear D. The CDR3 is 14 residues long. Germline V gene data show CDR1 as SNHLY and CDR2 as FYNNEI. Trimming stripped 10 bases from V and 2 bases from J, with 15 bases between. The CDR3 sequence: CATTEYLGNQPQHF. The CDR3 DNA sequence: TGTGCCACAACCGAGTACTTAGGCAATCAGCCCCAGCATTTT.